The 6 T cell receptor beta chains reported below all come from one sample, sequenced in a study of T cell responses to AZD1222 COVID-19 vaccine. Using immunoSEQ multiplex PCR, the repertoire was profiled, and TCRdb retains in-frame clones only, with some absent. The table has about 110,000 clones, roughly 90% seen once. The material was peripheral blood, obtained on day 0 of AZD1222 vaccination. The source is an adult in good health.

This chain uses TRBV29-1 with TRBJ1-1; tentatively, D is TRBD1 (5 bases). Germline V gene sequence: CDR1 SQVTM, CDR2 ANQGSEA. This CDR3 comprises 17 residues. Trimming pared 3 bases from V and 3 bases from J, leaving 23 bases between. The CDR3 DNA is TGCAGCGTTGATCCAACCCTACGTAGGGGTTGGGACACTGAAGCTTTCTTT. It codes for CSVDPTLRRGWDTEAFF. Based on the CDR3 plus reference TRBV29-1 and TRBJ1-1, the full variable domain is SAVISQKPSRDICQRGTSLTIQCQVDSQVTMMFWYRQQPGQSLTLIATANQGSEATYESGFVIDKFPISRPNLTFSTLTVSNMSPEDSSIYLCSVDPTLRRGWDTEAFFGQGTRLTVV.

V gene TRBV28 combines with J gene TRBJ2-6, with D perhaps matching TRBD1 or TRBD2 (5 bases each). The CDR3 has 16 residues. CDR1 and CDR2 (germline): MDHEN, SYDVKM. V was clipped by 3 bases and J by 2 bases, with 11 bases between them. CDR3: CASSFGGVPGANVLTF. Written as DNA, the CDR3 is TGTGCCAGCAGTTTTGGGGGTGTCCCTGGGGCCAACGTCCTGACTTTC.

The chain employs TRBV19 and TRBJ2-5; D is possibly TRBD2 (5 bases). CDR1 is LNHDA and CDR2 is SQIVND in the germline V gene (reference sequence). Trimming left V 9 bases short and J 5 bases short, with 10 bases between. CDR3 length equals 11 residues. CDR3 sequence (DNA): TGTGCCAGCCACTCGGGGGAGACCCAGTACTTC. It codes for CASHSGETQYF.

This clone was seen once. The chain has TRBV7-2 and TRBJ1-4, with D possibly being TRBD1 (6 bases). The CDR3 loop spans 16 amino acids. CDR1 is SGHTA, CDR2 FQGNSA, per germline. The ends were cut back, 2 bases at V and 6 bases at J, with 16 bases in the middle. CDR3 coding DNA: TGTGCCAGCAGCTTAAATGACAGGCTGGGTCATGAAAAACTGTTTTTT. Amino acids: CASSLNDRLGHEKLFF.

The CDR3 coding sequence is TGTGCCAGCAGCCAACGGGACCGAACGGAAAAACTGTTTTTT. Amino acid sequence: CASSQRDRTEKLFF. The V call is TRBV3-1 (or the pseudogene TRBV3-2), the J call TRBJ1-4; possible D gene TRBD1, 5 bases. Germline-derived CDR1 and CDR2 are LGHDT and YNNKEL (reference sequence). V lost 2 bases and J 8 bases, leaving 12 bases between the germline ends. This CDR3 has 14 amino acids.

This chain uses TRBV6-6 with TRBJ1-5, with D maybe TRBD1 (5 bases). The V end was cut by 0 bases, the J end by 4 bases, with 7 bases between. Germline assignment: CDR1 MNHNY and CDR2 SVGAGI (reference sequence). The CDR3 is made up of 14 amino acids. CDR3 DNA: TGTGCCAGCAGTTACTCCAGGGTAAATCAGCCCCAGCATTTT. Protein product: CASSYSRVNQPQHF.